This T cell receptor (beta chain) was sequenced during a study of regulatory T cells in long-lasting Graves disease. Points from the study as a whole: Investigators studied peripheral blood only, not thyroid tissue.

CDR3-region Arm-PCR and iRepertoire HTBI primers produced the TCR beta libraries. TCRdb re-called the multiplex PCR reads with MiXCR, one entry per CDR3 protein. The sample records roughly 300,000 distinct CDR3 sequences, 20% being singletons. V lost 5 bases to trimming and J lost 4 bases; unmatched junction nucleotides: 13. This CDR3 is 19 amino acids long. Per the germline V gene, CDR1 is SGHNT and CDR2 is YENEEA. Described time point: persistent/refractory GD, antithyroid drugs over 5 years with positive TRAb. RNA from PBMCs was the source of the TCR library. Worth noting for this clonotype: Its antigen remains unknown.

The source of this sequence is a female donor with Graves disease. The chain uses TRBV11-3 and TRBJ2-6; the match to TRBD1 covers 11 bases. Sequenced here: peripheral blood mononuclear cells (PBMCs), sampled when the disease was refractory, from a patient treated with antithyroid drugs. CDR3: CASSPTPGQGARGANVLTF. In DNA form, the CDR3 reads TGTGCCAGCAGCCCCACCCCAGGACAGGGGGCGCGAGGGGCCAACGTCCTGACTTTC.